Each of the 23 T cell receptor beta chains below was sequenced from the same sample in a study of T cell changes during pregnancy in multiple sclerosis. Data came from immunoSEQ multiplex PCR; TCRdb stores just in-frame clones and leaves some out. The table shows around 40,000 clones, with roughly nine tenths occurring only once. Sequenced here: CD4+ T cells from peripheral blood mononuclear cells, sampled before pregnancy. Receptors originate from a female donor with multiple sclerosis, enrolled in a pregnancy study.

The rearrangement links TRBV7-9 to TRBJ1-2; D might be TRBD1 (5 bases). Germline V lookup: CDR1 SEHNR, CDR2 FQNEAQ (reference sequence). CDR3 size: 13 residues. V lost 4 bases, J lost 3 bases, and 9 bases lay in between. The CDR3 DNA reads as TGTGCCAGCAGCTCATGGGGGGACTATGGCTACACCTTC. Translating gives CASSSWGDYGYTF.

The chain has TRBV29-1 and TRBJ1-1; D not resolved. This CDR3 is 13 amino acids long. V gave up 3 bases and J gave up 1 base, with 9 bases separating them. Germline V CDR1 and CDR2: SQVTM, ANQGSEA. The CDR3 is CSVERLRNTEAFF. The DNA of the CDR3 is TGCAGCGTTGAGAGGCTGAGGAACACTGAAGCTTTCTTT.

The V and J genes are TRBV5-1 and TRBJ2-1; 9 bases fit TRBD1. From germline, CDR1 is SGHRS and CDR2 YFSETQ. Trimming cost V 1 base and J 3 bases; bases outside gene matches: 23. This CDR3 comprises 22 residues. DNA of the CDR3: TGCGCCAGCAGCTTGTTCAATCCGGGACAGGGTCAAAGTTTCCCGAACTACAATGAGCAGTTCTTC. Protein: CASSLFNPGQGQSFPNYNEQFF.

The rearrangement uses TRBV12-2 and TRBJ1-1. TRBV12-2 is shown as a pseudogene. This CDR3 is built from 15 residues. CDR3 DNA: TGTGCAAGTCGCCGGAAGTGGGGAGGGGAGAAAAGAGCTTTCTTT. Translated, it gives CASRRKWGGEKRAFF.

Written as DNA, the CDR3 is TGTGCCATCAATCCGGGACTAGCGGGGGGTAGCTCCTACAATGAGCAGTTCTTC. Translation gives CAINPGLAGGSSYNEQFF. The chain employs TRBV10-3 and TRBJ2-1; TRBD2 matches at 15 bases. CDR1 is ENHRY and CDR2 is SYGVKD in the germline V gene. V lost 7 bases, J lost 0 bases, and 7 bases stayed unmatched. The length of the CDR3 is 18 residues.

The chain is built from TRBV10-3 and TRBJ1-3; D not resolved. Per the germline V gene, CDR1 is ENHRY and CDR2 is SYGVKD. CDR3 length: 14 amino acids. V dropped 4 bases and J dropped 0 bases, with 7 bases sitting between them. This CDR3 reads CAISAQISGNTIYF. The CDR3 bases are TGTGCCATCAGTGCACAGATCTCTGGAAACACCATATATTTT.

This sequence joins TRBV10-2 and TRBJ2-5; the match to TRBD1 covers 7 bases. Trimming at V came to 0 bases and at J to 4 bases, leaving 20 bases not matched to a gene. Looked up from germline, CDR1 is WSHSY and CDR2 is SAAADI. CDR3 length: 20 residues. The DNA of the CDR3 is TGCGCCAGCAGTGAGTCGACTCCACTTCAAATAGGGACAGAGAGAGAGACCCAGTACTTC. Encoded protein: CASSESTPLQIGTERETQYF.

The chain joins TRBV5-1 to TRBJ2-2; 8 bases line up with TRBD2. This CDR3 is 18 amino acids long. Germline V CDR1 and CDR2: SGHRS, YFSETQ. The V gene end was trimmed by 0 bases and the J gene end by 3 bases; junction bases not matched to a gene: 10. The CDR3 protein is CASSLAGRGLSYTGELFF. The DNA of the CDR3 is TGCGCCAGCAGCTTGGCCGGGAGGGGCCTGTCCTACACCGGGGAGCTGTTTTTT.

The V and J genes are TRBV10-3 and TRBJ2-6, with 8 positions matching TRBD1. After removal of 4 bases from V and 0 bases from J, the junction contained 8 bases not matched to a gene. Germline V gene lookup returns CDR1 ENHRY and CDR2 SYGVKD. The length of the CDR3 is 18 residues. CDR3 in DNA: TGTGCCATCAGTGGTAGGACAGGGTCAAGCTCTGGGGCCAACGTCCTGACTTTC. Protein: CAISGRTGSSSGANVLTF.

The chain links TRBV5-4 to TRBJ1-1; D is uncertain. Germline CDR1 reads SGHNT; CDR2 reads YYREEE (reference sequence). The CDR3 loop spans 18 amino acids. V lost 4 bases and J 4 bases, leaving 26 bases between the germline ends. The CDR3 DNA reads TGTGCCAGCAGCATACGAGATTTGATTAGGAGTGAGGGCACTGAAGCTTTCTTT. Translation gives CASSIRDLIRSEGTEAFF.

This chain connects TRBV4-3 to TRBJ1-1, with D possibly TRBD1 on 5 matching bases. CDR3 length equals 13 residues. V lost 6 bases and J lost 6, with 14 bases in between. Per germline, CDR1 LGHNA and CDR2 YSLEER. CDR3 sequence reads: CASRPTGAAEAFF. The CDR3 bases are TGCGCCAGCAGGCCTACAGGCGCGGCTGAAGCTTTCTTT.

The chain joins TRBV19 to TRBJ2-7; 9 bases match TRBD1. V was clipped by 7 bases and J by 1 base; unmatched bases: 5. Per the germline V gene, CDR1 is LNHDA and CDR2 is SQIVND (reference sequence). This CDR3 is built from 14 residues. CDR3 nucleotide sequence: TGTGCCAGTACCCGGGACAGGGCATCCTACGAGCAGTACTTC. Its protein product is CASTRDRASYEQYF.

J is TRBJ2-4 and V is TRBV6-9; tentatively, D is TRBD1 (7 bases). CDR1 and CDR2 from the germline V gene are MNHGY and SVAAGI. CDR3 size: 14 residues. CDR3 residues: CGTRGEYAKNIQYF. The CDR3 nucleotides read TGTGGGACCAGGGGGGAGTACGCCAAAAACATTCAGTACTTC.

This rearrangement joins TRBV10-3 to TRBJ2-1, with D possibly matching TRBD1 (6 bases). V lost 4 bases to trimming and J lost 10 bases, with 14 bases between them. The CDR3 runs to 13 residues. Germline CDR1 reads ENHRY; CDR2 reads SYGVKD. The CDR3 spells CAISGYRVEEQFF. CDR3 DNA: TGTGCCATCAGTGGCTACAGGGTCGAGGAGCAGTTCTTC.

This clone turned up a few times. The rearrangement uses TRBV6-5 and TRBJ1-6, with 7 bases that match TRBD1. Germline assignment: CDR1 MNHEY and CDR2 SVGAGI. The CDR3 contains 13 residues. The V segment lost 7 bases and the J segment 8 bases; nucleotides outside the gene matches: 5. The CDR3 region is CASTGQRDSPLHF. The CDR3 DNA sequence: TGTGCCAGCACGGGACAGCGGGATTCACCCCTCCACTTT.

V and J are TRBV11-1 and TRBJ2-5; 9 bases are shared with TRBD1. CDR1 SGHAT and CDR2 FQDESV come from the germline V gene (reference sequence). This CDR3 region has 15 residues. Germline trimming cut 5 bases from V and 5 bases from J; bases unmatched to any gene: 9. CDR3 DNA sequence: TGTGCCAGCAGCGACCGGGACAGGGTGAGGGAGACCCAGTACTTC. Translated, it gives CASSDRDRVRETQYF.

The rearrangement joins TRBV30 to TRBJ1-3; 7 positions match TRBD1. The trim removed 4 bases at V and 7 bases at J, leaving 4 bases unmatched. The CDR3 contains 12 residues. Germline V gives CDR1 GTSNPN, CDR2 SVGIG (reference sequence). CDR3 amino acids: CAWTQQGNTIYF. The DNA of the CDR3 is TGTGCCTGGACCCAACAGGGGAACACCATATATTTT.

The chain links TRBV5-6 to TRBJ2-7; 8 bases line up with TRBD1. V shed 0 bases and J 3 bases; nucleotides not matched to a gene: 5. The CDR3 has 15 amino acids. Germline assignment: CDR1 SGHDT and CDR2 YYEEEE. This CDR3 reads CASSLASGGNYEQYF. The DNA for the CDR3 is TGTGCCAGCAGCTTGGCCTCAGGGGGCAACTACGAGCAGTACTTC.

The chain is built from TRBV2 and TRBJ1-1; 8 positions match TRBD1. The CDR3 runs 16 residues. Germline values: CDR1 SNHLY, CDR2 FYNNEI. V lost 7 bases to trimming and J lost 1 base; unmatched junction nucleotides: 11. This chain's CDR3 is CASTWSTGAKNTEAFF. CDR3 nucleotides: TGTGCCAGCACCTGGTCGACAGGGGCGAAGAACACTGAAGCTTTCTTT. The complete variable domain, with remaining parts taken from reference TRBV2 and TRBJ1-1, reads EPEVTQTPSHQVTQMGQEVILRCVPISNHLYFYWYRQILGQKVEFLVSFYNNEISEKSEIFDDQFSVERPDGSNFTLKIRSTKLEDSAMYFCASTWSTGAKNTEAFFGQGTRLTVV.

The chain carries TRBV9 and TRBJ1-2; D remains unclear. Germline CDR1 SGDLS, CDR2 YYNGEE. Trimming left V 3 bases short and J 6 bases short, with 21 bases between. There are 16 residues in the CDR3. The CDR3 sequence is CASSARGRRLRDGYTF. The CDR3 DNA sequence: TGTGCCAGCAGCGCCCGAGGGCGTAGGTTAAGGGATGGCTACACCTTC.

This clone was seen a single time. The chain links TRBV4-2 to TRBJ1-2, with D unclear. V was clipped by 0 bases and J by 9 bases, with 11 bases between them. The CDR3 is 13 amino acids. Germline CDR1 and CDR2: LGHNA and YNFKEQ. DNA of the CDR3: TGTGCCAGCAGCCAAGATGGTCCCAGTCGCTACACCTTC. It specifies CASSQDGPSRYTF.

The CDR3 spells CASSSGYSGANVLTF. The CDR3 DNA reads TGTGCCAGCAGCTCGGGGTACTCTGGGGCCAACGTCCTGACTTTC. The J gene is TRBJ2-6, the V gene TRBV7-9; a weak D match, TRBD2 (5 bases). The CDR3 totals 15 residues. Germline V CDR1 and CDR2: SEHNR, FQNEAQ (reference sequence). V gave up 4 bases and J gave up 0 bases, with 7 bases separating them. The complete variable domain, with remaining parts taken from reference TRBV7-9 and TRBJ2-6, reads DTGVSQNPRHKITKRGQNVTFRCDPISEHNRLYWYRQTLGQGPEFLTYFQNEAQLEKSRLLSDRFSAERPKGSFSTLEIQRTEQGDSAMYLCASSSGYSGANVLTFGAGSRLTVL.

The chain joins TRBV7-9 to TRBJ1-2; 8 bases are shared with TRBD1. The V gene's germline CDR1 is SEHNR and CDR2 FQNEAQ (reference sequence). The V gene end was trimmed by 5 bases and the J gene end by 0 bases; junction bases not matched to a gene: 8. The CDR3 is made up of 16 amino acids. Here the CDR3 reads CASSPRGRLANYGYTF. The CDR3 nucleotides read TGTGCCAGCAGCCCCAGGGGGCGCCTGGCTAACTATGGCTACACCTTC.